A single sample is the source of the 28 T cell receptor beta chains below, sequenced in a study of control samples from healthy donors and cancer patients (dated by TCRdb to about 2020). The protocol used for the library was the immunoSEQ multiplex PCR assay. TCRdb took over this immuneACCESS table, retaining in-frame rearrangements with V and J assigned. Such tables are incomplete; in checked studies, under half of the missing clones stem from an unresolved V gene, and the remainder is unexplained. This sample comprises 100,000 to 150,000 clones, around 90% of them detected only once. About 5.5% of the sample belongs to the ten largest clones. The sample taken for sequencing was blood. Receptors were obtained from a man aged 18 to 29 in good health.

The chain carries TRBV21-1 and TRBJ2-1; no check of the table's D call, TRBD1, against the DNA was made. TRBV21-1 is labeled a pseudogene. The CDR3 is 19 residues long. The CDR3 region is CASSKRDRVPEPPYNEQFF. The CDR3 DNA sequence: TGTGCCAGCAGCAAAAGGGACAGGGTTCCAGAACCTCCCTACAATGAGCAGTTCTTC.

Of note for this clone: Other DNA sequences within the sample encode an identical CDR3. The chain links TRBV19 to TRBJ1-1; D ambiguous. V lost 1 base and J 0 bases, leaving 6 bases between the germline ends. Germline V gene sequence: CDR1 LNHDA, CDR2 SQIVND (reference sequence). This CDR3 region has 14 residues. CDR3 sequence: CASSIVPMNTEAFF. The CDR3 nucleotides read TGTGCCAGTAGTATAGTACCCATGAACACTGAAGCTTTCTTT.

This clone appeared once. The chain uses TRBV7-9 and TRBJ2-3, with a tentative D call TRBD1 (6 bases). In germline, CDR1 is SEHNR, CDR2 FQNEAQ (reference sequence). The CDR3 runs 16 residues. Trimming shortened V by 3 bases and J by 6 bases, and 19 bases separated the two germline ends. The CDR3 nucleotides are TGTGCCAGCAGCTTGTGGACAGCGAGGCGTGTTGATACGCAGTATTTT. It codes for CASSLWTARRVDTQYF.

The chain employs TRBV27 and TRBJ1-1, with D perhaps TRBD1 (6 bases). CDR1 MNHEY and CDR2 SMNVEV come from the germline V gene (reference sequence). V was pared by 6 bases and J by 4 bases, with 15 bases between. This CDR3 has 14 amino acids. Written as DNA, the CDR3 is TGTGCCAGCAGCCCACAGGGTTATAGCACTGAAGCTTTCTTT. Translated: CASSPQGYSTEAFF.

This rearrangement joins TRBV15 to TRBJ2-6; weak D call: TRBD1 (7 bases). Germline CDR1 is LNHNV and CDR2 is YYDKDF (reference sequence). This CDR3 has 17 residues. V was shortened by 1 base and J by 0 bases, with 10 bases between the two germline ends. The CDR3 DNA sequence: TGTGCCACCAGCAGAGGCGGGACAGCCTCTGGGGCCAACGTCCTGACTTTC. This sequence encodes CATSRGGTASGANVLTF.

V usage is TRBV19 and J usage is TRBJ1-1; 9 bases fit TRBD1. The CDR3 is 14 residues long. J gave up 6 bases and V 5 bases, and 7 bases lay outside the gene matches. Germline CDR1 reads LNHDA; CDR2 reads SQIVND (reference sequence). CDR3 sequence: CASSLQGAPSEAFF. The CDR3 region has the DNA TGTGCCAGTAGTTTACAGGGGGCTCCGTCTGAAGCTTTCTTT.

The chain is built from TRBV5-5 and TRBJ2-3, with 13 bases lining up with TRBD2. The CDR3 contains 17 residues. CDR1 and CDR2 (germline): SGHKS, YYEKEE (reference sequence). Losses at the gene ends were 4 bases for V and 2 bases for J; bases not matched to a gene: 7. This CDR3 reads CASSLPGLAGATDTQYF. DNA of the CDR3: TGTGCCAGCAGCCTACCAGGACTAGCGGGAGCCACAGATACGCAGTATTTT.

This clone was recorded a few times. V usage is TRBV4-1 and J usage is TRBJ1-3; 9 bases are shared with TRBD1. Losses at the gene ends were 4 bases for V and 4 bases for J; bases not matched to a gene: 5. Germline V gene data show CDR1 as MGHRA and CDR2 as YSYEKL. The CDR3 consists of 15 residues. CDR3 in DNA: TGCGCCAGCAGCCGACTCGGGACAGGGGGAAACACCATATATTTT. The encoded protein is CASSRLGTGGNTIYF.

The CDR3 region has the DNA TGCAGCGTAGAACTAGCGGGGGGGCACTACGAGCAGTACTTC. This gives the protein CSVELAGGHYEQYF. The chain recombines TRBV29-1 with TRBJ2-7; TRBD2 matches 13 bases. CDR1 and CDR2 (germline): SQVTM, ANQGSEA. This CDR3 has 14 residues. After removal of 6 bases from V and 3 bases from J, the junction contained 5 bases not matched to a gene.

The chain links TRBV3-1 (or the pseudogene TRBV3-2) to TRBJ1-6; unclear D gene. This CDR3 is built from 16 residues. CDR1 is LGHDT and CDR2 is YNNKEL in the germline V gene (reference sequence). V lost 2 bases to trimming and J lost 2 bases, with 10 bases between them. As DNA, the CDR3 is TGTGCCAGCAGCCAAACGAACAGCGCCTATAATTCACCCCTCCACTTT. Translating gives CASSQTNSAYNSPLHF.

Here the CDR3 reads CASSRDLGGSGNTIYF. The DNA for the CDR3 is TGTGCCAGCAGCCGGGATCTTGGCGGCTCTGGAAACACCATATATTTT. The chain joins TRBV14 to TRBJ1-3; D is undetermined. CDR1 SGHDN and CDR2 FVKESK come from the germline V gene. V was pared by 4 bases and J by 0 bases, with 13 bases between. CDR3 size: 16 residues. Supplemented by reference TRBV14 and TRBJ1-3, the full variable domain reads EAGVTQFPSHSVIEKGQTVTLRCDPISGHDNLYWYRRVMGKEIKFLLHFVKESKQDESGMPNNRFLAERTGGTYSTLKVQPAELEDSGVYFCASSRDLGGSGNTIYFGEGSWLTVV.

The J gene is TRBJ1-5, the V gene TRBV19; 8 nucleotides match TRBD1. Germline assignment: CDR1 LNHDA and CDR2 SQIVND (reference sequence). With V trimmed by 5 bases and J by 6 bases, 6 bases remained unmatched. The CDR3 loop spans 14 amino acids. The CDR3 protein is CASSLPDRVQPQHF. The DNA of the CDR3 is TGTGCCAGTAGTCTCCCGGACAGGGTTCAGCCCCAGCATTTT.

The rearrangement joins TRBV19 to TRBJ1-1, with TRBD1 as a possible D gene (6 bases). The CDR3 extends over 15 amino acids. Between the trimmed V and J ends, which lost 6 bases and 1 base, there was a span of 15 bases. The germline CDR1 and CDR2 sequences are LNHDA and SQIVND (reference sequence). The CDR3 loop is CASSPGDSPNTEAFF. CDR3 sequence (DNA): TGTGCCAGTAGCCCAGGGGACTCCCCGAACACTGAAGCTTTCTTT.

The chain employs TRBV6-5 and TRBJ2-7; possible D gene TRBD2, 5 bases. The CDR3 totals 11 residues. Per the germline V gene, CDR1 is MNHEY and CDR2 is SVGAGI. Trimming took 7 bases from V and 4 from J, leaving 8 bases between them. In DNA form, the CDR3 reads TGTGCCAGCATGGGCGGGTACGAGCAGTACTTC. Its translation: CASMGGYEQYF.

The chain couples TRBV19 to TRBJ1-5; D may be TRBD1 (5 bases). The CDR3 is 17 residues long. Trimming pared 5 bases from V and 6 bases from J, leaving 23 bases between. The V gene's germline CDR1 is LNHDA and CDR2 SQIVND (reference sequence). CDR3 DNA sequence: TGTGCCAGTAGTCCCGGGACTACCTTAACTTTAGGTCAGCCCCAGCATTTT. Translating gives CASSPGTTLTLGQPQHF.

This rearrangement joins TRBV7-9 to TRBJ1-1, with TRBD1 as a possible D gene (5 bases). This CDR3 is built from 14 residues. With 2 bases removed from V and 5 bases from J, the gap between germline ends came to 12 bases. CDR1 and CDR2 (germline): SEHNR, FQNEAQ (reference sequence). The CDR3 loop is CASSLNTGGTEAFF. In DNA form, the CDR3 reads TGTGCCAGCAGCTTAAACACAGGAGGGACTGAAGCTTTCTTT.

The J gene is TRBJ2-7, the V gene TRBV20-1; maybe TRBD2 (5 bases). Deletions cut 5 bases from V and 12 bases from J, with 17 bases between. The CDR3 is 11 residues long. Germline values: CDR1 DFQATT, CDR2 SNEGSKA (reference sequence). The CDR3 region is CSAPWAGGRYF. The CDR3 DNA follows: TGCAGTGCTCCTTGGGCGGGCGGACGGTACTTC.

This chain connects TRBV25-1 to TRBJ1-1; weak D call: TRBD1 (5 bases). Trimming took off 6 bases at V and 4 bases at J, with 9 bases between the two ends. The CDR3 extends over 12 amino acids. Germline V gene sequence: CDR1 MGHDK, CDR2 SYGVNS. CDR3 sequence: CASSAGITEAFF. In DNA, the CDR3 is TGTGCCAGCAGCGCAGGGATCACTGAAGCTTTCTTT.

CDR3 loop: CATRDREDYGYTF. CDR3 bases: TGTGCCACCCGGGACAGGGAGGACTATGGCTACACCTTC. This chain connects TRBV19 to TRBJ1-2; 9 bases are a match to TRBD1. The CDR3 totals 13 residues. With V trimmed by 10 bases and J by 3 bases, 6 bases remained unmatched. Germline assignment: CDR1 LNHDA and CDR2 SQIVND (reference sequence).

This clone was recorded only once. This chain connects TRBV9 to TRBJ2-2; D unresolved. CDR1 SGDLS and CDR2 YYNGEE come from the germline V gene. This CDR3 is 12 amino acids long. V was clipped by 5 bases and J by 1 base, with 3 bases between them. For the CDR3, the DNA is TGTGCCAGCAGTGAGAACACCGGGGAGCTGTTTTTT. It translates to CASSENTGELFF.

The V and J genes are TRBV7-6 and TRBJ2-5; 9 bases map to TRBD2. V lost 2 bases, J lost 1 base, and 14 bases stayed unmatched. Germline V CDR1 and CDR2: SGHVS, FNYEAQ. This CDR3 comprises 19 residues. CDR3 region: CASSLLGEVSGGPQETQYF. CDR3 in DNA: TGTGCCAGCAGCTTACTCGGGGAGGTTAGCGGGGGACCCCAAGAGACCCAGTACTTC.

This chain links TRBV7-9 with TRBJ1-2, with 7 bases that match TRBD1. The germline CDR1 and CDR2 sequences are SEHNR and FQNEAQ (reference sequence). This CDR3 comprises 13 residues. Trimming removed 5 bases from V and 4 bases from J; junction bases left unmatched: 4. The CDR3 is CASSRSGGYGYTF. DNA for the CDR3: TGTGCCAGCAGCCGTTCAGGGGGCTATGGCTACACCTTC.

The DNA for the CDR3 is TGTGCCAGCAGTTTTTCTGCAGGGTCGACCACTGAAGCTTTCTTT. This sequence encodes CASSFSAGSTTEAFF. This chain joins TRBV27 and TRBJ1-1; possibly TRBD1 for D (5 bases). V was clipped by 3 bases and J by 4 bases, with 15 bases between them. CDR3 length equals 15 residues. Germline assignment: CDR1 MNHEY and CDR2 SMNVEV (reference sequence).

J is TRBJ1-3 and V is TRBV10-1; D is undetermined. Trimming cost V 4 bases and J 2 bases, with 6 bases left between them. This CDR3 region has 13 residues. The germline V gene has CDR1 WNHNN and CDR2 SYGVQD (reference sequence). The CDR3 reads CASSAGTGNTIYF. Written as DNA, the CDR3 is TGCGCCAGCAGTGCCGGTACTGGAAACACCATATATTTT.

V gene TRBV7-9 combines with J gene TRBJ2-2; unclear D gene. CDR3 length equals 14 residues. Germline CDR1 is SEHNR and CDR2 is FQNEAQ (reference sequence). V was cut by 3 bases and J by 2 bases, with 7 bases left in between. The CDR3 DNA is TGTGCCAGCAGCTTTGGCGCAAACACCGGGGAGCTGTTTTTT. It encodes CASSFGANTGELFF.

Here the CDR3 reads CASSPLGLTGANVLTF. The CDR3 bases are TGTGCCAGCAGCCCCCTCGGGTTAACTGGGGCCAACGTCCTGACTTTC. This rearrangement joins TRBV7-9 to TRBJ2-6; D is uncertain. Germline loops: CDR1 SEHNR, CDR2 FQNEAQ (reference sequence). The CDR3 is 16 residues long. V lost 5 bases to trimming and J lost 2 bases, with 13 bases between them.

The CDR3 sequence is CASMKDRGGGQPQHF. For the CDR3, the DNA is TGTGCCAGCATGAAGGACAGGGGAGGAGGGCAGCCCCAGCATTTT. J is TRBJ1-5 and V is TRBV28; 9 positions agree with TRBD1. The ends lost 7 bases at V and 7 bases at J; junction bases unmatched: 11. The CDR3 loop spans 15 amino acids. Germline lookup yields CDR1 MDHEN and CDR2 SYDVKM.

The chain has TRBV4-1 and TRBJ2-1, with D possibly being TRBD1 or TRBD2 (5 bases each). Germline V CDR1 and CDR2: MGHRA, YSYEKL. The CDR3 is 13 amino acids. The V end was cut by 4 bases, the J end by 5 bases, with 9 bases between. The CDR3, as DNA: TGCGCCAGCAGCCCCCGGGGACACAATGAGCAGTTCTTC. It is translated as CASSPRGHNEQFF.